This T cell receptor beta chain was documented in a study of identical twins. TCRdb processed the 5' RACE reads anew with MiXCR; each CDR3 protein has one entry. The sample yields approximately 1.8 million distinct CDR3 sequences, less than 35% seen once. The V segment lost 0 bases and the J segment 3 bases; nucleotides outside the gene matches: 10. CDR3 length equals 17 residues. The germline V gene has CDR1 SGHDT and CDR2 YYEEEE. The chain is built from TRBV5-6 and TRBJ1-1, with 8 bases fitting TRBD1. This receptor was identified in a newborn girl in good health. Specimen: cord blood. The CDR3 DNA sequence: TGTGCCAGCAGCTTGGTAGGCAGGGGGCGTAGGGACACTGAAGCTTTCTTT. Amino acids: CASSLVGRGRRDTEAFF.